These 17 T cell receptor beta chains were all obtained from the same sample, sequenced in a study of shared clonotypes between healthy human individuals. Only CD45RO-negative cells positively selected for CCR7 counted as naive CD8 cells, so terminally differentiated effector memory CD45RA+ cells were excluded. The protocol was immunoSEQ multiplex PCR, while the TCRdb copy is restricted to in-frame clones and leaves out a portion. The sample holds under 2,000,000 clones, about 94% seen once. The material sequenced was naive CD8+ T cells sorted from blood. The source is a man between 18 and 29 years old in good health.

In regard to this clone: Other DNA sequences within the sample encode an identical CDR3. The chain links TRBV19 to TRBJ1-6; D remains unclear. This CDR3 contains 13 residues. Germline V gene lookup returns CDR1 LNHDA and CDR2 SQIVND (reference sequence). V lost 5 bases to trimming and J lost 6 bases, with 8 bases between them. Here the CDR3 DNA reads TGTGCCAGTAGTCCAGGCCTTAATTCACCCCTCCACTTT. Translated: CASSPGLNSPLHF.

This sequence joins TRBV7-6 and TRBJ2-1; tentatively, D is TRBD1 or TRBD2 (5 bases each). Trimming shortened V by 3 bases and J by 5 bases, and 14 bases separated the two germline ends. There are 15 residues in the CDR3. Germline V gene lookup returns CDR1 SGHVS and CDR2 FNYEAQ. As DNA, the CDR3 is TGTGCCAGCAGCTTTTTCGAGGGGCCGGACAATGAGCAGTTCTTC. This gives the protein CASSFFEGPDNEQFF.

The V and J genes are TRBV6-5 and TRBJ2-3; 9 nucleotides align to TRBD2. CDR3 length: 16 residues. J lost 4 bases, V lost 4 bases, and 9 bases had no gene match. The germline V gene has CDR1 MNHEY and CDR2 SVGAGI. CDR3 coding DNA: TGTGCCAGCAGTTCTTCTAGCGGGGAGCGGGCAGATACGCAGTATTTT. As protein: CASSSSSGERADTQYF.

This clone appeared a single time. The chain recombines TRBV6-5 with TRBJ2-1, with 8 bases matching TRBD2. The V gene's germline CDR1 is MNHEY and CDR2 SVGAGI. The CDR3 has 16 amino acids. Trimming at V came to 2 bases and at J to 2 bases, leaving 5 bases not matched to a gene. The CDR3 bases are TGTGCCAGCAGTTACGTCACTAGCGGAGCCTACAATGAGCAGTTCTTC. This sequence encodes CASSYVTSGAYNEQFF.

This clone came up a few times. The sample has other DNA sequences that encode this CDR3 too. V usage is TRBV9 and J usage is TRBJ2-1; no clear D. Germline-derived CDR1 and CDR2 are SGDLS and YYNGEE. The CDR3 extends over 14 amino acids. V was cut by 0 bases and J by 3 bases, with 7 bases left in between. The CDR3 DNA reads as TGTGCCAGCAGCGTAGAAGGAGACTACAATGAGCAGTTCTTC. Amino acid sequence: CASSVEGDYNEQFF.

This clone appeared once. This chain uses TRBV4-1 with TRBJ1-2, with D perhaps matching TRBD1 (5 bases). The V end lost 4 bases, the J end lost 4 bases, and 13 bases lay between the germline ends. The CDR3 runs to 14 residues. CDR1 MGHRA and CDR2 YSYEKL come from the germline V gene. CDR3: CASSPSQGSYGYTF. The CDR3 coding sequence is TGCGCCAGCAGCCCTTCTCAGGGCAGCTATGGCTACACCTTC.

This rearrangement joins TRBV18 to TRBJ2-7, with D tentatively TRBD1 or TRBD2 (5 bases each). The CDR3 extends over 15 amino acids. Deletions cut 3 bases from V and 4 bases from J, with 16 bases between. Germline V CDR1 and CDR2: KGHSH, LQKENI. The CDR3 coding sequence is TGTGCCAGCTCACCCTCAAGTTCTGGGGGTTACGAGCAGTACTTC. Translated: CASSPSSSGGYEQYF.

This clone was observed a single time. The sample has other DNA sequences that encode this CDR3 too. V usage is TRBV13 and J usage is TRBJ2-5; 11 bases line up with TRBD2. Germline assignment: CDR1 PRHDT and CDR2 FYEKMQ (reference sequence). V dropped 0 bases and J dropped 5; count of bases not matched to a gene: 2. This CDR3 has 15 residues. CDR3 loop: CASSLGLAGGETQYF. The CDR3 DNA reads TGTGCCAGCAGCTTAGGCCTAGCGGGAGGTGAGACCCAGTACTTC.

The rearrangement links TRBV7-9 to TRBJ1-1; D uncertain. Trimming cost V 3 bases and J 5 bases, with 13 bases left between them. CDR1 is SEHNR and CDR2 is FQNEAQ in the germline V gene (reference sequence). The CDR3 consists of 14 residues. The CDR3 DNA sequence: TGTGCCAGCAGCTTTTATGGGGAAACGACTGAAGCTTTCTTT. It specifies CASSFYGETTEAFF.

V is TRBV2 and J is TRBJ1-3; D is undetermined. CDR1 and CDR2 from the germline V gene are SNHLY and FYNNEI. V shed 3 bases and J shed 0 bases, with 3 bases lying between them. The CDR3 is 13 amino acids. The CDR3 is CASSDSSGNTIYF. As DNA, the CDR3 is TGTGCCAGCAGTGACAGCTCTGGAAACACCATATATTTT.

The chain couples TRBV4-1 to TRBJ1-1; D gene uncertain. V lost 5 bases to trimming and J lost 6 bases, with 10 bases between them. Germline lookup yields CDR1 MGHRA and CDR2 YSYEKL. The CDR3 extends over 12 amino acids. CDR3 region: CASSGPRAEAFF. The CDR3 DNA reads as TGCGCCAGCAGCGGTCCTCGGGCTGAAGCTTTCTTT.

This clone showed up just a few times. CDR3 sequence: CSAGRTGELFF. In DNA form, the CDR3 reads TGCAGTGCCGGACGTACCGGGGAGCTGTTTTTT. The chain joins TRBV20-1 to TRBJ2-2; D is unclear. Trimming removed 6 bases at V and 5 bases at J, with 7 bases between. The V gene's germline CDR1 is DFQATT and CDR2 SNEGSKA (reference sequence). CDR3 length: 11 residues.

The V and J genes are TRBV30 and TRBJ2-1; 9 bases are shared with TRBD2. V lost 1 base, J lost 8 bases, and 6 bases stayed unmatched. The CDR3 consists of 14 residues. Germline values: CDR1 GTSNPN, CDR2 SVGIG (reference sequence). The CDR3 loop reads CAWSEAGGPYEQFF. CDR3 in DNA: TGTGCCTGGAGTGAGGCGGGAGGGCCCTATGAGCAGTTCTTC.

The rearrangement links TRBV6-6 to TRBJ2-1; D unresolved. The length of the CDR3 is 12 residues. Germline V gene lookup returns CDR1 MNHNY and CDR2 SVGAGI (reference sequence). V was cut by 6 bases and J by 8 bases, with 11 bases left in between. The CDR3: CASRHQADEQFF. The CDR3 DNA reads as TGTGCCAGCAGGCACCAGGCCGATGAGCAGTTCTTC.

The chain has TRBV7-9 and TRBJ2-7, with D possibly being TRBD2 (7 bases). V gave up 1 base and J gave up 5 bases, with 21 bases separating them. Germline V gene lookup returns CDR1 SEHNR and CDR2 FQNEAQ (reference sequence). The CDR3 consists of 17 residues. Written as DNA, the CDR3 is TGTGCCAGCAGCTTAGGCGGCGGGGGCCTGGTGGACAACGAGCAGTACTTC. This translates into CASSLGGGGLVDNEQYF.

The chain couples TRBV7-2 to TRBJ2-3; possibly TRBD2 for D (7 bases). The V end lost 6 bases, the J end lost 5 bases, and 21 bases lay between the germline ends. Germline CDR1 reads SGHTA; CDR2 reads FQGNSA. CDR3 length equals 16 residues. This CDR3 reads CASRPSERDTLDTQYF. CDR3 bases: TGTGCCAGCAGGCCATCAGAGCGGGACACGTTAGATACGCAGTATTTT.

This chain connects TRBV7-9 to TRBJ2-3, with TRBD2 matching 11 bases. V lost 6 bases and J lost 0; bases outside the gene matches: 5. The CDR3 is 16 amino acids. In germline, CDR1 is SEHNR, CDR2 FQNEAQ (reference sequence). CDR3 DNA sequence: TGTGCCAGCAGACAGACTAGCGGGGCTAGCACAGATACGCAGTATTTT. Translated, it gives CASRQTSGASTDTQYF.